This T cell receptor beta chain was identified in a study of beta chain features in type 1 diabetes. The overall study: Across all samples, roughly 100,000,000 sorted cells were examined. Study findings and constraints: Highly expressing activated T cells could be over-counted with a cDNA template. Shorter TCRB CDR3s, moderately but significantly so, marked every one of the four CD4+ subsets in Type 1 diabetes patients.

A word on this clone: As yet, its antigen is unknown.

The study reverse transcribed the entire isolated RNA, so it sequenced expressed TCRB transcripts. The method was immunoSEQ multiplex PCR; TCRdb's version includes in-frame clones alone and lacks a portion of them. The table has about 900,000 clones, about 17% seen once. V lost 1 base and J 5 bases, leaving 8 bases between the germline ends. This CDR3 has 14 residues. Germline assignment: CDR1 LNHNV and CDR2 YYDKDF (reference sequence). All sorted populations exceeded 98% purity. The sample comprised naive CD4+ T cells from blood. The chain recombines TRBV15 with TRBJ1-4; D possibly corresponds to TRBD1 (5 bases). This receptor was obtained from a woman aged 18-29 years in good health. The CDR3: CATSRVGGNEKLFF. CDR3 DNA sequence: TGTGCCACCAGCAGAGTTGGGGGAAATGAAAAACTGTTTTTT. The full variable domain, its missing parts supplied by reference TRBV15 and TRBJ1-4, is DAMVIQNPRYQVTQFGKPVTLSCSQTLNHNVMYWYQQKSSQAPKLLFHYYDKDFNNEADTPDNFQSRRPNTSFCFLDIRSPGLGDTAMYLCATSRVGGNEKLFFGSGTQLSVL.